A selection of T cell receptor beta chains follows, all from one sample in a study of graft-versus-host responses after intestinal transplantation. Profiling relied on immunoSEQ multiplex PCR, and the TCRdb table lists in-frame clones only, not all of them. This table holds approximately 100,000 clones, roughly 88% found once. The material sequenced was PBMCs, taken 255 days after intestinal transplant. The receptor source for this set is a human patient who received an intestinal transplant, so some T cells may come from the graft donor. Both conserved end residues are part of each CDR3. D genes are given only for firm matches. Clone size is not always given. Where it is, it says once, few, many or a class for expanded clones.

V: TRBV2
size: NA
D: TRBD1
J: TRBJ2-7
CDR3: CASSAVGRQGAYEQYF
DNA: TGTGCCAGCAGTGCGGTCGGGCGGCAGGGGGCCTACGAGCAGTACTTC

V: TRBV19
size: NA
D: NA
J: TRBJ1-2
CDR3: CASSIGVWYGYTF
DNA: TGTGCCAGTAGTATCGGGGTATGGTATGGCTACACCTTC

V: TRBV28
size: NA
D: TRBD1
J: TRBJ1-2
CDR3: CASSLAGGDYGYTF
DNA: TGTGCCAGCAGTTTGGCAGGGGGGGACTATGGCTACACCTTC

V: TRBV13
size: NA
D: TRBD2
J: TRBJ2-5
CDR3: CASSLEAGGSQETQYF
DNA: TGTGCCAGCAGCTTAGAGGCGGGGGGGTCCCAAGAGACCCAGTACTTC

V: TRBV5-4
size: NA
D: TRBD1
J: TRBJ2-7
CDR3: CASNSLGTGLGEQYF
DNA: TGTGCCAGCAACTCCCTCGGGACAGGGCTCGGCGAGCAGTACTTC

V: TRBV5-1
size: NA
D: TRBD2
J: TRBJ2-1
CDR3: CASSLGLAGSYNEQFF
DNA: TGCGCCAGCAGCTTGGGGCTAGCGGGATCCTACAATGAGCAGTTCTTC

V: TRBV6-5
size: NA
D: TRBD1
J: TRBJ2-7
CDR3: CASSLGGQGSYEQYF
DNA: TGTGCCAGCAGTTTGGGGGGACAGGGGTCCTACGAGCAGTACTTC

V: TRBV4-1
size: NA
D: NA
J: TRBJ1-4
CDR3: CASSQGTTNEKLFF
DNA: TGCGCCAGCAGCCAAGGGACAACTAATGAAAAACTGTTTTTT

V: TRBV30
size: NA
D: NA
J: TRBJ2-7
CDR3: CAWLHKNSYEQYF
DNA: TGTGCCTGGCTACATAAGAACTCCTACGAGCAGTACTTC

V: TRBV6-6
size: few
D: NA
J: TRBJ1-1
CDR3: CASSYIAGPDTEAFF
DNA: TGTGCCAGCAGTTACATCGCAGGGCCGGACACTGAAGCTTTCTTT

V: TRBV18
size: NA
D: NA
J: TRBJ1-2
CDR3: CASSPPLLNYGYTF
DNA: TGTGCCAGCTCACCCCCACTTTTGAATTATGGCTACACCTTC

V: TRBV4-1
size: NA
D: NA
J: TRBJ2-6
CDR3: CASSPRSSPGANVLTF
DNA: TGCGCCAGCAGCCCCCGTAGTTCCCCTGGGGCCAACGTCCTGACTTTC

V: TRBV27
size: once
D: NA
J: TRBJ2-6
CDR3: CASSLRSGANVLTF
DNA: TGTGCCAGCAGTTTAAGATCTGGGGCCAACGTCCTGACTTTC

V: TRBV9
size: NA
D: NA
J: TRBJ1-2
CDR3: CASSVAGLGGGYTF
DNA: TGTGCCAGCAGCGTAGCAGGACTTGGTGGAGGCTACACCTTC

V: TRBV4-1
size: NA
D: TRBD2
J: TRBJ2-3
CDR3: CASSHKTGTSDADTQYF
DNA: TGCGCCAGCAGCCATAAAACGGGCACTAGCGATGCAGATACGCAGTATTTT

V: TRBV18
size: NA
D: NA
J: TRBJ2-1
CDR3: CASSPGLAVTYNEQFF
DNA: TGTGCCAGCTCACCAGGATTAGCGGTGACTTACAATGAGCAGTTCTTC

V: TRBV27
size: once
D: NA
J: TRBJ1-2
CDR3: CASSLLAPGAGGYTF
DNA: TGTGCCAGCAGTTTACTCGCCCCGGGCGCAGGGGGCTACACCTTC

V: TRBV11-2
size: NA
D: NA
J: TRBJ1-1
CDR3: CASSFGQNTEAFF
DNA: TGTGCCAGCAGCTTTGGACAAAACACTGAAGCTTTCTTT

V: TRBV5-1
size: NA
D: NA
J: TRBJ1-2
CDR3: CASRQGRGYGYTF
DNA: TGCGCCAGCAGACAGGGAAGAGGCTATGGCTACACCTTC

V: TRBV6-4
size: NA
D: NA
J: TRBJ1-1
CDR3: CASRAEVGEAFF
DNA: TGTGCCAGCAGGGCCGAGGTAGGCGAAGCTTTCTTT

V: TRBV15
size: NA
D: NA
J: TRBJ2-3
CDR3: CATSRAGNGTDTQYF
DNA: TGTGCCACCAGCAGAGCCGGGAATGGCACAGATACGCAGTATTTT

V: TRBV2
size: NA
D: TRBD2
J: TRBJ2-5
CDR3: CASSGTSGRGGYF
DNA: TGTGCCAGCAGCGGGACTAGCGGGAGAGGGGGGTACTTC

V: TRBV29-1
size: NA
D: TRBD2
J: TRBJ2-3
CDR3: CSVAGTSGGPGTDTQYF
DNA: TGCAGCGTTGCGGGGACTAGCGGGGGACCAGGAACAGATACGCAGTATTTT

V: TRBV20-1
size: NA
D: NA
J: TRBJ2-7
CDR3: CSASETYEQYF
DNA: TGCAGTGCTAGCGAAACCTACGAGCAGTACTTC

V: TRBV6-1
size: NA
D: TRBD1
J: TRBJ1-1
CDR3: CASSEPTGVDTEAFF
DNA: TGTGCCAGCAGTGAGCCGACAGGGGTGGACACTGAAGCTTTCTTT

V: TRBV11-2
size: NA
D: NA
J: TRBJ2-3
CDR3: CASSPADRYTDTQYF
DNA: TGTGCCAGCAGCCCAGCAGACAGATACACAGATACGCAGTATTTT

V: TRBV30
size: NA
D: NA
J: TRBJ1-6
CDR3: CAWSVSIDGSPLHF
DNA: TGTGCCTGGAGTGTGTCAATTGACGGTTCACCCCTCCACTTT

V: TRBV13
size: NA
D: TRBD1
J: TRBJ2-7
CDR3: CASSLGTGGHEQYF
DNA: TGTGCCAGCAGCTTGGGGACAGGGGGCCACGAGCAGTACTTC

V: TRBV2
size: NA
D: TRBD1
J: TRBJ1-5
CDR3: CASTTGVGGPQHF
DNA: TGTGCCAGCACGACAGGGGTAGGGGGGCCCCAGCATTTT

V: TRBV27
size: once
D: TRBD2
J: TRBJ2-7
CDR3: CATSPTGGRRDEQYF
DNA: TGTGCCACCTCGCCTACTGGCGGGAGGAGGGACGAGCAGTACTTC

V: TRBV6-4
size: once
D: NA
J: TRBJ1-1
CDR3: CASSDEPNTEAFF
DNA: TGTGCCAGCAGTGACGAGCCGAACACTGAAGCTTTCTTT

V: TRBV7-9
size: NA
D: NA
J: TRBJ1-5
CDR3: CASRRARAGPNQPQHF
DNA: TGTGCCAGCAGACGAGCGAGAGCAGGCCCTAATCAGCCCCAGCATTTT

V: TRBV6-5
size: NA
D: NA
J: TRBJ1-5
CDR3: CASGPERQPQHF
DNA: TGTGCCAGCGGCCCTGAAAGGCAGCCCCAGCATTTT

V: TRBV2
size: NA
D: NA
J: TRBJ2-3
CDR3: CASSEGGTDTQYF
DNA: TGTGCCAGCAGTGAAGGTGGCACAGATACGCAGTATTTT

V: TRBV5-4
size: NA
D: TRBD1
J: TRBJ1-1
CDR3: CASRGQLNTEAFF
DNA: TGTGCCAGCAGGGGACAGCTGAACACTGAAGCTTTCTTT

V: TRBV4-1
size: once
D: TRBD1
J: TRBJ2-1
CDR3: CASSQEDRDNEQFF
DNA: TGCGCCAGCAGCCAAGAGGACAGGGACAATGAGCAGTTCTTC

V: TRBV28
size: NA
D: TRBD1
J: TRBJ1-2
CDR3: CASSLVTGGYGYTF
DNA: TGTGCCAGCAGTTTAGTGACAGGGGGCTATGGCTACACCTTC

V: TRBV11-2
size: NA
D: TRBD2
J: TRBJ2-3
CDR3: CASSLRRGGTDTQYF
DNA: TGTGCCAGCAGCTTAAGGCGGGGGGGCACAGATACGCAGTATTTT

V: TRBV10-3
size: NA
D: NA
J: TRBJ1-5
CDR3: CAISQGYSNQPQHF
DNA: TGTGCCATCAGTCAGGGGTATAGCAATCAGCCCCAGCATTTT

V: TRBV5-6
size: NA
D: NA
J: TRBJ2-3
CDR3: CASSYTDTQYF
DNA: TGTGCCAGCAGCTATACAGATACGCAGTATTTT

V: TRBV28
size: NA
D: TRBD2
J: TRBJ2-3
CDR3: CASRERGYTDTQYF
DNA: TGTGCCAGTAGGGAGCGGGGCTACACAGATACGCAGTATTTT

V: TRBV29-1
size: NA
D: TRBD2
J: TRBJ2-5
CDR3: CSVEDKRGRKETQYF
DNA: TGCAGCGTTGAAGATAAGCGCGGGAGGAAAGAGACCCAGTACTTC

V: TRBV7-6
size: NA
D: NA
J: TRBJ2-7
CDR3: CASSLSWGEDDEQYF
DNA: TGTGCCAGCAGCCTATCATGGGGGGAAGACGACGAGCAGTACTTC

V: TRBV11-2
size: NA
D: TRBD1
J: TRBJ1-6
CDR3: CASSFGRGQKDNSPLHF
DNA: TGTGCCAGCAGCTTCGGCCGGGGACAGAAAGATAATTCACCCCTCCACTTT

V: TRBV28
size: NA
D: TRBD2
J: TRBJ2-1
CDR3: CASSNPSASGRNEQFF
DNA: TGTGCCAGCAGTAATCCTTCGGCTAGCGGGAGGAATGAGCAGTTCTTC

V: TRBV5-1
size: NA
D: NA
J: TRBJ2-7
CDR3: CASSLGGGSGLTDYEQYF
DNA: TGCGCCAGCAGCTTGGGGGGTGGGTCGGGCCTAACCGACTACGAGCAGTACTTC

V: TRBV7-3
size: few
D: TRBD1
J: TRBJ1-1
CDR3: CASSLGRAGGDTEAFF
DNA: TGTGCCAGCAGCCTGGGACGGGCAGGGGGTGACACTGAAGCTTTCTTT

V: TRBV18
size: NA
D: NA
J: TRBJ2-7
CDR3: CASSPPSKLYEQYF
DNA: TGTGCCAGCTCACCACCTAGCAAATTATACGAGCAGTACTTC

V: TRBV6-5
size: NA
D: NA
J: TRBJ1-1
CDR3: CASSWGDSEAFF
DNA: TGTGCCAGCAGTTGGGGGGACTCAGAAGCTTTCTTT

V: TRBV27
size: NA
D: TRBD1
J: TRBJ2-5
CDR3: CASSPGQGAPETQYF
DNA: TGTGCCAGCAGTCCTGGACAGGGGGCCCCAGAGACCCAGTACTTC

V: TRBV10-2
size: NA
D: TRBD2
J: TRBJ2-3
CDR3: CASSTSGGPTDTQYF
DNA: TGCGCCAGCAGTACTAGCGGGGGGCCCACAGATACGCAGTATTTT

V: TRBV5-1
size: NA
D: NA
J: TRBJ2-7
CDR3: CASRMTYEQYF
DNA: TGCGCCAGCCGCATGACATACGAGCAGTACTTC

V: TRBV15
size: NA
D: NA
J: TRBJ1-3
CDR3: CATSRVPLRQVDSGNTIYF
DNA: TGTGCCACCAGCAGAGTTCCCCTTCGACAGGTCGACTCTGGAAACACCATATATTTT

V: TRBV28
size: NA
D: NA
J: TRBJ2-7
CDR3: CASSTIQSSYEQYF
DNA: TGTGCCAGCAGCACTATCCAGAGTTCCTACGAGCAGTACTTC

V: TRBV10-2
size: NA
D: TRBD2
J: TRBJ2-3
CDR3: CASSEPPVVVSGGPDTQYF
DNA: TGCGCCAGCAGTGAGCCCCCTGTGGTGGTTAGCGGGGGCCCCGATACGCAGTATTTT

V: TRBV7-9
size: NA
D: TRBD1
J: TRBJ1-2
CDR3: CASSSRTGPSGGYYGYTF
DNA: TGTGCCAGCAGCTCACGGACAGGGCCTAGCGGAGGATACTATGGCTACACCTTC

V: TRBV5-1
size: NA
D: NA
J: TRBJ2-3
CDR3: CASSLILTNPTDTQYF
DNA: TGCGCCAGCAGCTTGATACTAACTAATCCCACAGATACGCAGTATTTT

V: TRBV7-8
size: NA
D: NA
J: TRBJ1-6
CDR3: CASTSRRTQGSYNSPLHF
DNA: TGTGCCAGCACCTCCCGACGGACTCAAGGATCCTATAATTCACCCCTCCACTTT